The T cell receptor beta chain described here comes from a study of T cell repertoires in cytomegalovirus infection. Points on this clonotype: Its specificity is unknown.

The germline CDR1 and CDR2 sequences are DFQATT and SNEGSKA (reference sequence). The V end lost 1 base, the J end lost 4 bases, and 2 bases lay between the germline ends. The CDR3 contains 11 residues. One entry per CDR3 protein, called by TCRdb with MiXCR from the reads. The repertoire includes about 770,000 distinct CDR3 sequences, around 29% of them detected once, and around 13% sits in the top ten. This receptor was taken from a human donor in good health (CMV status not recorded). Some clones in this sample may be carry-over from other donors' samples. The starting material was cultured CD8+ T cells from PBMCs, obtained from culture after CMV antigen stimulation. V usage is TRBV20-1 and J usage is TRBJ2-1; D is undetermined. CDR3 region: CSARGYNEQFF. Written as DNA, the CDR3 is TGCAGTGCTAGAGGATACAATGAGCAGTTCTTC.